The present entry profiles one T cell receptor beta chain with its context. Russia was home to the donors, healthy Caucasian individuals aged roughly 6 to 90. Total RNA was extracted at no less than 5 micrograms per sample. Through a sample-barcoded 5' primer and a J-beta primer mix, a second PCR was run for roughly 7 to 12 cycles. TCRdb re-called the 5' RACE reads with MiXCR, one entry per CDR3 protein. The sample yields hundreds of thousands of distinct CDR3 sequences, roughly 24% seen once. The sample comes from a study of blood T cells in healthy people across ages. Germline V CDR1 and CDR2: DFQATT, SNEGSKA (reference sequence). The ends were cut back, 1 base at V and 7 bases at J, with 13 bases in the middle. This CDR3 comprises 13 residues. In addition, the sample was reused for a study of T cells of mothers and their children.

This receptor was identified in a boy aged 10-17 years in good health. Sequences were obtained from blood. This chain joins TRBV20-1 and TRBJ2-5; maybe TRBD2 (6 bases). DNA of the CDR3: TGCAGTGCTAGAGCCAAAACCGGGGGGACCCAGTACTTC. This sequence encodes CSARAKTGGTQYF.